The source of this T cell receptor beta chain is a study of blood T cell repertoires in COVID-19. Some clones are missing from TCRdb's copy, which holds only in-frame ones; the method was immunoSEQ multiplex PCR. This repertoire shows a few hundred thousand clones, around 83% found once; its top ten account for 6.8%. Germline CDR1 and CDR2: SQVTM and ANQGSEA. V trimming: 4 bases; J trimming: 7 bases; junction bases outside the gene matches: 9. The CDR3 covers 15 residues. In terms of age and location, participants ranged from about 18 to 95 years and lived in about two dozen US areas. Self-reported history from a screening survey and questionnaire set each donor's cohort. What the recovered Cohort 3 donors had was two negative PCRs, clearance, or symptom resolution.

The material sequenced was PBMCs or T cells enriched from blood (not recorded which). The receptor was isolated from a woman in her 40s who had recovered from COVID-19. The chain employs TRBV29-1 and TRBJ2-1; 11 bases align to TRBD2. CDR3 loop: CSVATLAGVSNEQFF. DNA of the CDR3: TGCAGCGTTGCCACACTAGCGGGAGTGAGTAATGAGCAGTTCTTC.